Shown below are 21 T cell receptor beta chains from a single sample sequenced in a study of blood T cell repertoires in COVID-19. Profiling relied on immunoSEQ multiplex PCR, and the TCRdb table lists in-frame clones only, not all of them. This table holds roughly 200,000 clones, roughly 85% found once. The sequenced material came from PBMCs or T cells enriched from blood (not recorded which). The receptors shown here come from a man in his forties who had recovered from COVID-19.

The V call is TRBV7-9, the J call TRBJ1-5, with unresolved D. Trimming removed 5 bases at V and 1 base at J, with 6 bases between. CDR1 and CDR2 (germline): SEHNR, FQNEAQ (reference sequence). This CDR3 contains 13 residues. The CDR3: CASSPRSNQPQHF. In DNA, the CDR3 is TGTGCCAGCAGCCCCCGGAGCAATCAGCCCCAGCATTTT. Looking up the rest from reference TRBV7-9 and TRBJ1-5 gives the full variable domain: DTGVSQNPRHKITKRGQNVTFRCDPISEHNRLYWYRQTLGQGPEFLTYFQNEAQLEKSRLLSDRFSAERPKGSFSTLEIQRTEQGDSAMYLCASSPRSNQPQHFGDGTRLSIL.

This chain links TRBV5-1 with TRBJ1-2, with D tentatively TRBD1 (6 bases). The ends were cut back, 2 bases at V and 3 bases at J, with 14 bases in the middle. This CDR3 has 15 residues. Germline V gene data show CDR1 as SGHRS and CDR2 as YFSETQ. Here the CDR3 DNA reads TGCGCCAGCAGCTTAACAGGGCCCCGCGACTATGGCTACACCTTC. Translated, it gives CASSLTGPRDYGYTF.

The CDR3 DNA sequence: TGTGCCAGCAGCTTAGAGGGGAATGAGCAGTTCTTC. This encodes CASSLEGNEQFF. This chain connects TRBV13 to TRBJ2-1, with D possibly being TRBD1 (5 bases). The V gene lost 1 base and the J gene lost 7 bases, with 5 bases spanning the gap. Germline-derived CDR1 and CDR2 are PRHDT and FYEKMQ (reference sequence). CDR3 length equals 12 residues.

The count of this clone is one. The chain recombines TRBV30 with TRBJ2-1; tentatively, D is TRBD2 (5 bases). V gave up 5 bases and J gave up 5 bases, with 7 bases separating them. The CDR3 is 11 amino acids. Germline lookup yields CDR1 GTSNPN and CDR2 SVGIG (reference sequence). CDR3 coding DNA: TGTGCCTGGGGAGGAGACAATGAGCAGTTCTTC. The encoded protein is CAWGGDNEQFF.

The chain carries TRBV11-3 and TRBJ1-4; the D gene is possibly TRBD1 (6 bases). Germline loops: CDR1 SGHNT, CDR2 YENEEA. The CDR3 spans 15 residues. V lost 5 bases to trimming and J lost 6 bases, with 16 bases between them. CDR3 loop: CASSRYRAPDEKLFF. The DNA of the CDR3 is TGTGCCAGCAGCCGTTACAGGGCACCGGATGAAAAACTGTTTTTT.

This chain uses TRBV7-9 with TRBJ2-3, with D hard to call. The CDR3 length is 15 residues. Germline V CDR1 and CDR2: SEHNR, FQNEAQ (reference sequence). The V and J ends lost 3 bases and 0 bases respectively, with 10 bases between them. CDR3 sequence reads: CASSFLSQSTDTQYF. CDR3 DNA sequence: TGTGCCAGCAGCTTTTTATCCCAGAGCACAGATACGCAGTATTTT.

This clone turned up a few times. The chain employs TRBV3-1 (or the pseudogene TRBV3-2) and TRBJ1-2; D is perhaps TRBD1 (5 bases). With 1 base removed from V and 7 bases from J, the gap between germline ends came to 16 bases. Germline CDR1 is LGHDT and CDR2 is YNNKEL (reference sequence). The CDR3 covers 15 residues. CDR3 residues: CASSQAFGGSGGYTF. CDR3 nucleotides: TGTGCCAGCAGCCAAGCCTTCGGGGGTTCAGGTGGCTACACCTTC.

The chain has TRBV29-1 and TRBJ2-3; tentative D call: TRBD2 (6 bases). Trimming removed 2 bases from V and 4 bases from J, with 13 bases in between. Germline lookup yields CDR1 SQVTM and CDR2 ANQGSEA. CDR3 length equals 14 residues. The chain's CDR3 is CSVEIGSAPDTQYF. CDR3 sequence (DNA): TGCAGCGTTGAAATCGGGAGCGCCCCAGATACGCAGTATTTT.

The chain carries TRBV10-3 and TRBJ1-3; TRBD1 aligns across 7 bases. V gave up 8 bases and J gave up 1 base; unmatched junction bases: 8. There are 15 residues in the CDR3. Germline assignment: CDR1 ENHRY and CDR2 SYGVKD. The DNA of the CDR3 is TGTGCCATCTCGGAGGCAGGGGGATCTGGAAACACCATATATTTT. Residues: CAISEAGGSGNTIYF.

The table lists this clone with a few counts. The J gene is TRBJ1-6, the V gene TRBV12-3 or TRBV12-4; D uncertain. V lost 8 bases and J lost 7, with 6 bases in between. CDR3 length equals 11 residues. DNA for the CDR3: TGTGCCAGCCGACTAAATTCACCCCTCCACTTT. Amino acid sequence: CASRLNSPLHF.

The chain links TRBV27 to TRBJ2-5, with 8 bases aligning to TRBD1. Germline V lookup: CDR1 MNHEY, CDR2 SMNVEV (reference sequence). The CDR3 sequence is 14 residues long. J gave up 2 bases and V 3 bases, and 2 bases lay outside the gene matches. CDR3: CASSFGQGQETQYF. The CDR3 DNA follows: TGTGCCAGCAGTTTCGGACAGGGACAAGAGACCCAGTACTTC.

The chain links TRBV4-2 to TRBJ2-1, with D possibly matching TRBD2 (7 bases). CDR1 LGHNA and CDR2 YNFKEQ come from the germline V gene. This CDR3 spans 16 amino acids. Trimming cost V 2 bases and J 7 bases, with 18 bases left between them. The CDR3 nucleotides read TGTGCCAGCAGCCAACGGACTAGGAAGGGGGATAATGAGCAGTTCTTC. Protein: CASSQRTRKGDNEQFF.

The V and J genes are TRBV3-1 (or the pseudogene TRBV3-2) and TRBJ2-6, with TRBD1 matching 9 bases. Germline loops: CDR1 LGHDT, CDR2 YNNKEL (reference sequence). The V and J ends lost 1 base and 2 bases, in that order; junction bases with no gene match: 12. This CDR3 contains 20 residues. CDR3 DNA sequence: TGTGCCAGCAGCCAAGTTGCCACAGGGGGCGCAGACACTGGGGCCAACGTCCTGACTTTC. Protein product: CASSQVATGGADTGANVLTF.

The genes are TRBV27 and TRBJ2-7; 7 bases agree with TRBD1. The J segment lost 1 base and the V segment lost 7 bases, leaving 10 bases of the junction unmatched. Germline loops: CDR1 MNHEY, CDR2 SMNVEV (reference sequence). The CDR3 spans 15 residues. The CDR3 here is CASNGRGRESYEQYF. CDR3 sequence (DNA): TGTGCCAGCAATGGAAGGGGGCGAGAATCCTACGAGCAGTACTTC.

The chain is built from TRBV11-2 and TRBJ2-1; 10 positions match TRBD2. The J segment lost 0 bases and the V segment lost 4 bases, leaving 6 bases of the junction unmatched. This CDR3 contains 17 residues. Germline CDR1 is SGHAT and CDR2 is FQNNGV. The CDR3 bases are TGTGCCAGCAGCTCAGGACTAGCGGTTAGCTCCTACAATGAGCAGTTCTTC. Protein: CASSSGLAVSSYNEQFF.

The CDR3 sequence: CASSQLGDETQYF. The CDR3, as DNA: TGCGCCAGCAGCCAATTAGGGGATGAGACCCAGTACTTC. The J gene is TRBJ2-5, the V gene TRBV4-3; tentative D call: TRBD1 (5 bases). The germline gives CDR1 LGHNA, CDR2 YSLEER. The length of the CDR3 is 13 residues. The V gene lost 2 bases and the J gene lost 5 bases, with 9 bases spanning the gap.

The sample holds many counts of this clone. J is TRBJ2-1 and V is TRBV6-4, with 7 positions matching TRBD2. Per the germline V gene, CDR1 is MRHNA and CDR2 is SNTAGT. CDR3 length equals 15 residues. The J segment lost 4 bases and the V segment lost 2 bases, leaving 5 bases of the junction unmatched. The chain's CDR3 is CASSDGSGGYNEQFF. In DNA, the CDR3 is TGTGCCAGCAGTGACGGGTCGGGAGGATACAATGAGCAGTTCTTC.

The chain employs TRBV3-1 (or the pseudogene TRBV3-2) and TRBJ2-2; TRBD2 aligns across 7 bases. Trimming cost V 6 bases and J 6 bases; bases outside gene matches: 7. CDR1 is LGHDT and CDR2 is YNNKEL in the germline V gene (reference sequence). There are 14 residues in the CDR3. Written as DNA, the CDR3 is TGTGCCAGCAGTCTTGGGGGAGGGCCCGGGGAGCTGTTTTTT. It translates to CASSLGGGPGELFF.

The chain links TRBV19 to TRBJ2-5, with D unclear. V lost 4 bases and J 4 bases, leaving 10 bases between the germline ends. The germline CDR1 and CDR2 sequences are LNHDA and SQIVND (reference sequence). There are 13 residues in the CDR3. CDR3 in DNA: TGTGCCAGTAGTACAGCTAGTGGAGAGACCCAGTACTTC. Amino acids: CASSTASGETQYF.

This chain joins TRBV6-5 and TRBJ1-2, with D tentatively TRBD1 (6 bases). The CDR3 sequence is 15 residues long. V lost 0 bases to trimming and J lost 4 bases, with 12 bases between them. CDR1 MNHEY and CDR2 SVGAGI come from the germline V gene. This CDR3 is CASSYSRGTSYGYTF. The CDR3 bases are TGTGCCAGCAGTTACTCGAGGGGGACCTCCTATGGCTACACCTTC.

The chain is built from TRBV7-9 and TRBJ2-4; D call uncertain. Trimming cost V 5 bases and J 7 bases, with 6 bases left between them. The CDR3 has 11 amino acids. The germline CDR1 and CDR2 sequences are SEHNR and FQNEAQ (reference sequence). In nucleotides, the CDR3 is TGTGCCAGCAGCCAAATGAACATTCAGTACTTC. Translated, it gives CASSQMNIQYF. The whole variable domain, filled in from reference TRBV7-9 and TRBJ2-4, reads DTGVSQNPRHKITKRGQNVTFRCDPISEHNRLYWYRQTLGQGPEFLTYFQNEAQLEKSRLLSDRFSAERPKGSFSTLEIQRTEQGDSAMYLCASSQMNIQYFGAGTRLSVL.